This passage covers 17 T cell receptor beta chains from one sample sequenced in a study of shared clonotypes between healthy human individuals. This table comes from immunoSEQ multiplex PCR, and its TCRdb copy is limited to in-frame clones, with some not included. This repertoire shows around 1,100,000 clones, 77% found once; its top ten account for about 0.94%. What was sequenced was memory CD4+ T cells from PBMCs. Subset: CD45RA-negative fraction. All receptors derive from a man younger than 35 in good health. Some clones in this sample may be carry-over from other donors' samples.

The genes are TRBV5-8 and TRBJ2-7, with D tentatively TRBD1 (6 bases). Germline-derived CDR1 and CDR2 are SGHTS and YDEGEE. The V end lost 2 bases, the J end lost 6 bases, and 12 bases lay between the germline ends. The CDR3 sequence is 13 residues long. The DNA for the CDR3 is TGTGCCAGCAGCTTACACAGGGATGGCGAGCAGTACTTC. This gives the protein CASSLHRDGEQYF.

This sequence joins TRBV28 and TRBJ2-1, with D possibly called TRBD1 or TRBD2 (5 bases each). This CDR3 contains 17 residues. Germline V gene data show CDR1 as MDHEN and CDR2 as SYDVKM. V lost 5 bases and J 8 bases, leaving 25 bases between the germline ends. This CDR3 is CASSASLGKGLVDEQFF. The CDR3 DNA reads TGTGCCAGCAGTGCCTCACTAGGAAAGGGGCTGGTAGATGAGCAGTTCTTC.

As for this clone: In the same sample, other DNA sequences code for this CDR3. The rearrangement uses TRBV18 and TRBJ2-2; D gene unclear. This CDR3 spans 14 amino acids. Germline loops: CDR1 KGHSH, CDR2 LQKENI. With 3 bases removed from V and 6 bases from J, the gap between germline ends came to 11 bases. DNA of the CDR3: TGTGCCAGCTCACCGAACACAAGGGCCGGGGAGCTGTTTTTT. It yields the protein CASSPNTRAGELFF.

This clone was counted once. The chain employs TRBV6-6 and TRBJ2-1, with 11 bases identical to TRBD2. Germline lookup yields CDR1 MNHNY and CDR2 SVGAGI (reference sequence). This CDR3 has 16 amino acids. Losses at the gene ends were 5 bases for V and 0 bases for J; bases not matched to a gene: 3. The CDR3: CASSSTSGSSYNEQFF. In DNA, the CDR3 is TGTGCCAGCAGTAGTACTAGCGGGAGCTCCTACAATGAGCAGTTCTTC.

V and J are TRBV16 and TRBJ1-5; 10 bases agree with TRBD1. V lost 7 bases to trimming and J lost 6 bases; unmatched junction nucleotides: 6. Germline V gene sequence: CDR1 KGHSY, CDR2 FQNENV. This CDR3 has 14 residues. The CDR3 coding sequence is TGTGCCAGCAACTCTGACAGGGGGCGTCAGCCCCAGCATTTT. Amino acid sequence: CASNSDRGRQPQHF.

The chain recombines TRBV19 with TRBJ1-2, with a possible D match to TRBD1 (6 bases). Germline loops: CDR1 LNHDA, CDR2 SQIVND (reference sequence). Trimming pared 7 bases from V and 6 bases from J, leaving 18 bases between. The CDR3 totals 14 residues. The CDR3 DNA sequence: TGTGCCAGTATTACCATTGGAACAGGGAATGGCTACACCTTC. This codes for CASITIGTGNGYTF.

The rearrangement joins TRBV18 to TRBJ2-1, with 8 positions matching TRBD1. CDR3 length: 13 amino acids. V lost 8 bases and J lost 5; bases outside the gene matches: 5. Germline V gene sequence: CDR1 KGHSH, CDR2 LQKENI. The CDR3 loop is CASHPGQDNEQFF. The CDR3 DNA sequence: TGTGCCAGCCACCCGGGACAGGACAATGAGCAGTTCTTC. Together with reference TRBV18 and TRBJ2-1, the CDR3 gives the full variable domain: NAGVMQNPRHLVRRRGQEARLRCSPMKGHSHVYWYRQLPEEGLKFMVYLQKENIIDESGMPKERFSAEFPKEGPSILRIQQVVRGDSAAYFCASHPGQDNEQFFGPGTRLTVL.

This chain joins TRBV10-1 and TRBJ1-2, with 8 bases matching TRBD1. The CDR3 runs to 14 residues. The germline CDR1 and CDR2 sequences are WNHNN and SYGVQD (reference sequence). The V and J ends lost 5 bases and 6 bases, in that order; junction bases with no gene match: 8. The CDR3 here is CASSRDRRKDGYTF. The CDR3 DNA reads as TGCGCCAGCAGTCGGGACAGGAGGAAGGATGGCTACACCTTC.

V usage is TRBV14 and J usage is TRBJ2-6; 13 bases map to TRBD2. V lost 3 bases, J lost 1 base, and 3 bases stayed unmatched. This CDR3 has 18 amino acids. Germline CDR1 reads SGHDN; CDR2 reads FVKESK. This chain's CDR3 is CASSHSLAGGSGANVLTF. CDR3 nucleotide sequence: TGTGCCAGCAGCCATTCACTAGCGGGAGGGTCTGGGGCCAACGTCCTGACTTTC.

The chain uses TRBV6-1 and TRBJ2-7; possibly TRBD1 for D (7 bases). Trimming shortened V by 7 bases and J by 5 bases, and 21 bases separated the two germline ends. CDR1 MNHNS and CDR2 SASEGT come from the germline V gene. The length of the CDR3 is 15 residues. CDR3 sequence reads: CASIGGRTGSHEQYF. DNA for the CDR3: TGTGCCAGCATTGGGGGGCGGACAGGTTCCCACGAGCAGTACTTC.

The chain employs TRBV7-8 and TRBJ1-1; the D is unclear. Germline V gene lookup returns CDR1 SGHVS and CDR2 FQNEAQ. Trimming removed 2 bases from V and 3 bases from J, with 13 bases in between. CDR3 length equals 15 residues. As DNA, the CDR3 is TGTGCCAGCAGCTTATACCTCGACCGGGACACTGAAGCTTTCTTT. Its protein product is CASSLYLDRDTEAFF.

The chain is built from TRBV18 and TRBJ1-1; D not certain. Germline lookup yields CDR1 KGHSH and CDR2 LQKENI. The CDR3 consists of 16 residues. The germline V and J ends were trimmed by 2 bases and 2 bases, with 15 bases remaining between them. CDR3 sequence: CASSPNSGFFNTEAFF. CDR3 sequence (DNA): TGTGCCAGCTCACCAAACTCGGGGTTCTTCAACACTGAAGCTTTCTTT.

The V gene is TRBV9, the J gene TRBJ2-2, with TRBD2 identical over 13 bases. The junction had 0 bases not matched to a gene; V was cut back by 0 bases and J by 4 bases. Germline-derived CDR1 and CDR2 are SGDLS and YYNGEE. The CDR3 is 16 amino acids. CDR3 amino acids: CASSVGLAGGTGELFF. CDR3 bases: TGTGCCAGCAGCGTAGGACTAGCGGGAGGCACCGGGGAGCTGTTTTTT.

With respect to this clone: This may be a read error, as it is one base from a much larger clone. V is TRBV30 and J is TRBJ2-5; no firm D call. The germline V gene encodes CDR1 GTSNPN and CDR2 SVGIG (reference sequence). The V and J ends lost 2 bases and 4 bases respectively, with 8 bases between them. The CDR3 runs to 12 residues. DNA for the CDR3: TGTGCCTGGAGTTTATTGGGAGAGACCCAGTACTTC. Its translation: CAWSLLGETQYF.

This chain joins TRBV6-1 and TRBJ2-1; the D gene is possibly TRBD2 (5 bases). Trimming shortened V by 9 bases and J by 7 bases, and 19 bases separated the two germline ends. The CDR3 contains 14 residues. The germline V gene has CDR1 MNHNS and CDR2 SASEGT. CDR3 DNA sequence: TGTGCCAGTTCCCCGGAGGTTCTGGGGAATGAGCAGTTCTTC. Residues: CASSPEVLGNEQFF.

The chain is built from TRBV5-6 and TRBJ2-1, with TRBD2 matching 10 bases. With 4 bases clipped from V and 10 bases from J, the junction kept 14 bases outside the gene matches. The CDR3 has 16 amino acids. The germline gives CDR1 SGHDT, CDR2 YYEEEE. CDR3 residues: CASSPGLAAPPGEQFF. The CDR3 DNA reads TGTGCCAGCAGCCCCGGACTAGCGGCCCCCCCCGGAGAGCAGTTCTTC.

This clone was recorded once. Other DNA sequences from this sample encode an identical CDR3 as well. The V gene is TRBV28, the J gene TRBJ2-5; D could derive from TRBD1 or TRBD2 (6 bases each). Germline CDR1 is MDHEN and CDR2 is SYDVKM. V was shortened by 2 bases and J by 2 bases, with 9 bases between the two germline ends. CDR3 length: 14 amino acids. The CDR3 nucleotides are TGTGCCAGCAGTTTAGGGGGGCCACAAGAGACCCAGTACTTC. Protein sequence: CASSLGGPQETQYF.